These 14 T cell receptor beta chains were all obtained from the same sample, sequenced in a study of cytomegalovirus exposure and HLA in healthy donors. The primer mix had 60 Vbeta and 13 Jbeta primers. The data were produced by immunoSEQ multiplex PCR, yet TCRdb's version contains in-frame clones alone and is incomplete. This table holds about 200,000 clones, over 80% found once. Sequenced input: PBMCs. These receptors were collected from a boy under 10 years old in good health and CMV-seronegative.

J is TRBJ1-5 and V is TRBV23-1; TRBD1 matches at 8 bases. TRBV23-1 is annotated as an ORF whose role is uncertain. The trim removed 3 bases at V and 3 bases at J, leaving 7 bases unmatched. The CDR3 covers 16 residues. The CDR3 coding sequence is TGCGCCAGCAGTCAGTGGACAGGGCGGGACAATCAGCCCCAGCATTTT. Its translation is CASSQWTGRDNQPQHF.

The rearrangement joins TRBV19 to TRBJ1-2; perhaps TRBD1 as D (6 bases). Germline values: CDR1 LNHDA, CDR2 SQIVND (reference sequence). Trimming shortened V by 6 bases and J by 6 bases, and 14 bases separated the two germline ends. This CDR3 contains 13 residues. CDR3 sequence: CASSLGQSDGYTF. The CDR3 bases are TGTGCCAGTAGCCTCGGACAGTCTGATGGCTACACCTTC. The full variable domain, in which reference TRBV19 and TRBJ1-2 provide the parts outside the CDR3, is DGGITQSPKYLFRKEGQNVTLSCEQNLNHDAMYWYRQDPGQGLRLIYYSQIVNDFQKGDIAEGYSVSREKKESFPLTVTSAQKNPTAFYLCASSLGQSDGYTFGSGTRLTVV.

This chain connects TRBV29-1 to TRBJ1-2; D is ambiguous. V lost 3 bases, J lost 2 bases, and 10 bases lay in between. CDR3 length equals 13 residues. The V gene's germline CDR1 is SQVTM and CDR2 ANQGSEA. The CDR3 is CSVELRENYGYTF. CDR3 coding DNA: TGCAGCGTTGAGCTGCGGGAGAACTATGGCTACACCTTC. The full variable domain, with the rest looked up from reference TRBV29-1 and TRBJ1-2, is SAVISQKPSRDICQRGTSLTIQCQVDSQVTMMFWYRQQPGQSLTLIATANQGSEATYESGFVIDKFPISRPNLTFSTLTVSNMSPEDSSIYLCSVELRENYGYTFGSGTRLTVV.

Only a few counts were recorded for this clone. The genes are TRBV9 and TRBJ2-7; 9 bases are a match to TRBD1. With 3 bases clipped from V and 4 bases from J, the junction kept 5 bases outside the gene matches. The CDR3 sequence is 14 residues long. Germline V gene lookup returns CDR1 SGDLS and CDR2 YYNGEE. DNA of the CDR3: TGTGCCAGCAGCGACCGGGACAGGGCTTACGAGCAGTACTTC. This translates into CASSDRDRAYEQYF.

The CDR3 DNA sequence: TGTGCCAGCAAAAAAGGGACTAGCGATTACAATGAGCAGTTCTTC. This gives the protein CASKKGTSDYNEQFF. The chain uses TRBV27 and TRBJ2-1; 10 positions match TRBD2. Germline V lookup: CDR1 MNHEY, CDR2 SMNVEV (reference sequence). The J segment lost 4 bases and the V segment lost 7 bases, leaving 7 bases of the junction unmatched. The CDR3 consists of 15 residues.

The J gene is TRBJ1-2, the V gene TRBV9; weak D call: TRBD1 (6 bases). The V gene lost 3 bases and the J gene lost 1 base, with 16 bases spanning the gap. The germline V gene has CDR1 SGDLS and CDR2 YYNGEE. The CDR3 has 16 residues. The CDR3 loop reads CASSGQTGLVNYGYTF. In DNA form, the CDR3 reads TGTGCCAGCAGCGGACAGACAGGACTGGTTAACTATGGCTACACCTTC.

This rearrangement joins TRBV19 to TRBJ1-3, with 8 positions matching TRBD1. Germline values: CDR1 LNHDA, CDR2 SQIVND (reference sequence). The CDR3 totals 16 residues. Losses at the gene ends were 1 base for V and 2 bases for J; bases not matched to a gene: 4. CDR3 coding DNA: TGTGCCAGTAGTATAGCCGCCAGGGGGCCTGGAAACACCATATATTTT. This translates into CASSIAARGPGNTIYF.

This chain connects TRBV30 to TRBJ1-2; 9 positions match TRBD1. Germline assignment: CDR1 GTSNPN and CDR2 SVGIG (reference sequence). The V and J ends lost 0 bases and 10 bases, in that order; junction bases with no gene match: 6. The CDR3 spans 13 residues. CDR3 DNA: TGTGCCTGGAGTGTACAGGGACAGGGACCCTACACCTTC. This codes for CAWSVQGQGPYTF.

To note about this clone: The same CDR3 also results from other DNA sequences found in this sample. The chain employs TRBV13 and TRBJ2-2; D gene unclear. Trimming removed 5 bases at V and 1 base at J, with 14 bases between. The CDR3 runs 16 residues. Per germline, CDR1 PRHDT and CDR2 FYEKMQ (reference sequence). The CDR3 bases are TGTGCCAGCAGCCTGGGTCTGGCGGAGAACACCGGGGAGCTGTTTTTT. Its translation: CASSLGLAENTGELFF.

The chain links TRBV29-1 to TRBJ2-5; the match to TRBD2 covers 11 bases. The germline CDR1 and CDR2 sequences are SQVTM and ANQGSEA. The CDR3 consists of 17 residues. Germline trimming cut 1 base from V and 1 base from J; bases unmatched to any gene: 8. In nucleotides, the CDR3 is TGCAGCGTTGAAGGGCCCATAGCGGGGGGGACCCAAGAGACCCAGTACTTC. As protein: CSVEGPIAGGTQETQYF.

V gene TRBV29-1 combines with J gene TRBJ1-1, with 7 bases aligning to TRBD1. This CDR3 is 14 amino acids long. Germline trimming cut 5 bases from V and 4 bases from J; bases unmatched to any gene: 10. The V gene's germline CDR1 is SQVTM and CDR2 ANQGSEA. This CDR3 is CSVSFQGVGTEAFF. The CDR3 region has the DNA TGCAGCGTTTCATTTCAGGGGGTAGGCACTGAAGCTTTCTTT.

V is TRBV7-9 and J is TRBJ1-5; D is perhaps TRBD1 (6 bases). This CDR3 comprises 13 residues. V lost 4 bases and J 6 bases, leaving 10 bases between the germline ends. The germline gives CDR1 SEHNR, CDR2 FQNEAQ (reference sequence). As DNA, the CDR3 is TGTGCCAGCAGCTCCCAGGGGAGTCAGCCCCAGCATTTT. It specifies CASSSQGSQPQHF.

This CDR3 reads CSVQSGDRHQPQHF. As DNA, the CDR3 is TGCAGCGTTCAATCGGGGGACAGGCATCAGCCCCAGCATTTT. The chain is built from TRBV29-1 and TRBJ1-5, with 8 bases matching TRBD1. Germline V gene lookup returns CDR1 SQVTM and CDR2 ANQGSEA. There are 14 residues in the CDR3. The V segment lost 5 bases and the J segment 5 bases; nucleotides outside the gene matches: 8.

CDR3 nucleotides: TGTGCCAGTAGTGAGACAGGGGAACAGCCCCAGCATTTT. This sequence encodes CASSETGEQPQHF. The J gene is TRBJ1-5, the V gene TRBV19; 8 nucleotides align to TRBD1. Trimming cost V 5 bases and J 7 bases; bases outside gene matches: 4. The CDR3 is 13 amino acids. Germline loops: CDR1 LNHDA, CDR2 SQIVND (reference sequence).